This T cell receptor (beta chain) was sequenced in a study of T cell responses to AZD1222 COVID-19 vaccine. Findings and caveats of the study: The donor group comprised mostly white British people and more females; the analysis possibly underestimated clonal diversity. Breadth and depth of Spike-specific TCRs rose after two AZD1222 doses. Among vaccine-associated CD4 TCRs, coverage spanned spike, with dominance at 160-218 and 743-854.

On this clone itself: What it binds is unknown.

Assay used: immunoSEQ multiplex PCR; TCRdb lists only in-frame clones, some missing. Of fewer than 200,000 clones in the sample, approximately 94% were seen once. V dropped 5 bases and J dropped 8 bases, with 15 bases sitting between them. The CDR3 totals 14 residues. CDR1 is MGHDK, CDR2 SYGVNS, per germline. The rearrangement uses TRBV25-1 and TRBJ1-4, with D possibly matching TRBD1 (5 bases). Material: peripheral blood, obtained 28 days after the second dose of the MenACWY control vaccine. The TCR comes from an adult who received the MenACWY meningococcal vaccine as a control. CDR3 protein: CASSSGAGGEKLFF. CDR3 in DNA: TGTGCCAGCAGTTCTGGGGCGGGGGGGGAAAAACTGTTTTTT.